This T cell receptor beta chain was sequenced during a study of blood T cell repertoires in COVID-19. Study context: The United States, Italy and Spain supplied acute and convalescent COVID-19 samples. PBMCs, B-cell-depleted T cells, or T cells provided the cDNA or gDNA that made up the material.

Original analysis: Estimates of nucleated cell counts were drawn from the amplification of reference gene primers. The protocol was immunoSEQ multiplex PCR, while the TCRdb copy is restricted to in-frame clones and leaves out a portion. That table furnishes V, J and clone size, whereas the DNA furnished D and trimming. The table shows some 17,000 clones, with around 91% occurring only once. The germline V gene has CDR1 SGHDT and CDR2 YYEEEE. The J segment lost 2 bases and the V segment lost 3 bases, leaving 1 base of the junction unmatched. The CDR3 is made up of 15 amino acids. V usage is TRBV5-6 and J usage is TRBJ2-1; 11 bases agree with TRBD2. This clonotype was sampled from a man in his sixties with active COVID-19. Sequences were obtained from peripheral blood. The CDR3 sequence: CASSYSGGAYNEQFF. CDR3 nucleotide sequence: TGTGCCAGCAGCTATAGCGGGGGGGCCTACAATGAGCAGTTCTTC.